The 6 T cell receptor beta chains presented below share a single source sample, sequenced in a study of OX40 agonist ivuxolimab in advanced cancers. The protocol was immunoSEQ multiplex PCR, while the TCRdb copy is restricted to in-frame clones and leaves out a portion. Among about 77,000 clones listed, around 80% were seen once. Source: CD4+ or CD8+ T cells sorted from blood, taken in a trial of the OX40 agonist ivuxolimab. The receptors stem from an adult with an advanced solid tumor such as melanoma, head and neck, liver or kidney cancer.

This clone was seen a handful of times. The chain joins TRBV7-8 to TRBJ2-3; D is unclear. Trimming stripped 1 base from V and 3 bases from J, with 8 bases between. Germline lookup yields CDR1 SGHVS and CDR2 FQNEAQ. This CDR3 has 14 residues. CDR3 nucleotide sequence: TGTGCCAGCAGCTTAGTTGAGAAAACAGATACGCAGTATTTT. It specifies CASSLVEKTDTQYF.

The chain has TRBV5-6 and TRBJ1-1; TRBD1 aligns across 7 bases. V trimming: 4 bases; J trimming: 0 bases; junction bases outside the gene matches: 6. The CDR3 is made up of 15 amino acids. Germline V gene sequence: CDR1 SGHDT, CDR2 YYEEEE. The CDR3 here is CASSRDRSMNTEAFF. CDR3 nucleotide sequence: TGTGCCAGCAGCCGGGACAGAAGCATGAACACTGAAGCTTTCTTT. The full variable domain, completed using reference TRBV5-6 and TRBJ1-1, is DAGVTQSPTHLIKTRGQQVTLRCSPKSGHDTVSWYQQALGQGPQFIFQYYEEEERQRGNFPDRFSGHQFPNYSSELNVNALLLGDSALYLCASSRDRSMNTEAFFGQGTRLTVV.

The CDR3 protein is CASSLEYRGQGEQYF. DNA of the CDR3: TGTGCCAGCAGCTTAGAATACAGGGGGCAAGGCGAGCAGTACTTC. The chain joins TRBV7-2 to TRBJ2-7, with 9 bases that match TRBD1. The CDR3 loop spans 15 amino acids. Trimming removed 1 base from V and 6 bases from J; junction bases left unmatched: 7. In germline, CDR1 is SGHTA, CDR2 FQGNSA.

The chain combines TRBV7-2 with TRBJ2-2; D is possibly TRBD2 (5 bases). The V and J ends lost 3 bases and 3 bases respectively, with 8 bases between them. The CDR3 is 14 residues long. Germline V gene data show CDR1 as SGHTA and CDR2 as FQGNSA. CDR3 loop: CASSFTRDTGELFF. In nucleotides, the CDR3 is TGTGCCAGCAGCTTTACTAGAGACACCGGGGAGCTGTTTTTT.

The chain carries TRBV5-5 and TRBJ2-5, with 10 bases identical to TRBD2. The germline V gene has CDR1 SGHKS and CDR2 YYEKEE (reference sequence). V shed 0 bases and J 1 base; nucleotides not matched to a gene: 3. This CDR3 comprises 16 residues. The CDR3 spells CASSLGRLAGQETQYF. As DNA, the CDR3 is TGTGCCAGCAGCTTGGGCCGACTAGCGGGCCAAGAGACCCAGTACTTC.

This clone has only a few counts. The germline gene is not matched at one end of the junction; a read error may be the cause. This rearrangement joins TRBV4-2 to TRBJ2-3; D gene unclear. There are 12 residues in the CDR3. Germline V gene sequence: CDR1 LGHNA, CDR2 YNFKEQ. The CDR3 spells CASSLGPETQYF. For the CDR3, the DNA is TGTGCCAGCAGCCTGGGTCCAGAAACGCAGTATTTT.